These 5 T cell receptor beta chains came from one sample sequenced in a study of post-analysis software for immune sequencing data (dated by TCRdb to between 2015 and 2016). Receptor amplification or capture employed PCR. The instrument was an Illumina HiSeq 2500. To reduce PCR and sequencing biases, unique molecular identifiers were built into the TCR beta cDNA libraries. TCRdb cleaned the public reads at Q25 with fastp, built clones with MiXCR and kept in-frame beta chains. Each entry is one CDR3 protein sequence, shown with its most common DNA and genes. This sample lists around 700,000 distinct CDR3 sequences; 59% were detected once. The top ten hold around 10% of the sample. The antigens of these receptors remain unknown. The research as a whole found: Patients showed significantly higher frequencies than controls for several TRBV segments, among them TRBV5-6, TRBV5-1 and TRBV20-1.

Material: blood. The source of these receptors is a girl aged 2-9 years with multiple sclerosis.

In its sample, this clonotype was seen a few times. The chain couples TRBV5-1 to TRBJ2-5, with D tentatively TRBD2 (6 bases). Germline lookup yields CDR1 SGHRS and CDR2 YFSETQ. This CDR3 comprises 15 residues. The ends were cut back, 0 bases at V and 0 bases at J, with 9 bases in the middle. The CDR3 coding sequence is TGCGCCAGCAGCTTGGTTGCGGGGAACCAAGAGACCCAGTACTTC. As protein: CASSLVAGNQETQYF.

The chain combines TRBV10-1 with TRBJ2-6; 7 positions match TRBD1. CDR1 and CDR2 (germline): WNHNN, SYGVQD (reference sequence). V lost 4 bases, J lost 3 bases, and 6 bases stayed unmatched. The CDR3 runs 16 residues. CDR3 amino acids: CASSGEGAGGANVLTF. In DNA form, the CDR3 reads TGCGCCAGCAGTGGAGAGGGGGCAGGTGGGGCCAACGTCCTGACTTTC.

The J gene is TRBJ2-1, the V gene TRBV19; 9 positions agree with TRBD2. CDR3 length equals 16 residues. With V trimmed by 1 base and J by 4 bases, 5 bases remained unmatched. CDR1 and CDR2 (germline): LNHDA, SQIVND (reference sequence). CDR3 protein: CASSIAGTSRYNEQFF. In DNA form, the CDR3 reads TGTGCCAGTAGTATAGCCGGGACTAGCAGATACAATGAGCAGTTCTTC.

The rearrangement joins TRBV6-6 to TRBJ1-1, with D possibly TRBD1 on 5 matching bases. The V gene lost 2 bases and the J gene lost 1 base, with 8 bases spanning the gap. The germline gives CDR1 MNHNY, CDR2 SVGAGI (reference sequence). The CDR3 covers 14 residues. The CDR3 reads CASSYGDENTEAFF. The CDR3 DNA follows: TGTGCCAGCAGTTACGGGGACGAGAACACTGAAGCTTTCTTT.

This clonotype was seen a handful of times. The CDR3 coding sequence is TGTGCCAGCAGCTTGAATGACCTAGGGACTCCAGTTCACGGCTACACCTTC. Protein sequence: CASSLNDLGTPVHGYTF. The chain is built from TRBV5-5 and TRBJ1-2; TRBD1 is a possible D gene (5 bases). Germline-derived CDR1 and CDR2 are SGHKS and YYEKEE (reference sequence). The CDR3 covers 17 residues. Trimming removed 1 base at V and 8 bases at J, with 24 bases between.